The 19 T cell receptor beta chains given below trace back to one sample, sequenced in a study of OX40 agonist ivuxolimab in advanced cancers. Using immunoSEQ multiplex PCR, the repertoire was profiled, and TCRdb retains in-frame clones only, with some absent. This table holds tens of thousands of clones, less than 90% found once. The input for sequencing was CD4+ or CD8+ T cells sorted from blood, taken in a trial of the OX40 agonist ivuxolimab. Every receptor here comes from an adult with an advanced solid tumor such as melanoma, head and neck, liver or kidney cancer.

This clone was counted once. This chain joins TRBV29-1 and TRBJ2-6; TRBD2 agrees at 12 bases. This CDR3 contains 16 residues. CDR1 and CDR2 (germline): SQVTM, ANQGSEA. In nucleotides, the CDR3 is TGCCCCCCGGGGCTAGCGGGAGGGAATGGGGCCAACGTCCTGACTTTC. Its translation: CPPGLAGGNGANVLTF.

The rearrangement uses TRBV29-1 and TRBJ1-1; D ambiguous. The length of the CDR3 is 12 residues. V was shortened by 7 bases and J by 0 bases, with 9 bases between the two germline ends. CDR1 and CDR2 from the germline V gene are SQVTM and ANQGSEA. The CDR3 reads CSGGGMNTEAFF. For the CDR3, the DNA is TGCAGCGGCGGAGGAATGAACACTGAAGCTTTCTTT.

On this clone itself: At one of its ends the junction is not consistent with the germline gene, which may arise from a read error. The chain links TRBV7-7 to TRBJ2-2, with D hard to call. This CDR3 has 13 amino acids. Germline CDR1 SSHAT, CDR2 FNYEAQ (reference sequence). The CDR3 sequence: CASSLDLTGELFF. Written as DNA, the CDR3 is TGTGCTAGCAGCTTAGATCTCACCGGGGAGCTGTTTTTT.

The rearrangement links TRBV27 to TRBJ2-1; 10 bases match TRBD1. The V gene end was trimmed by 7 bases and the J gene end by 4 bases; junction bases not matched to a gene: 10. This CDR3 comprises 16 residues. CDR1 and CDR2 from the germline V gene are MNHEY and SMNVEV (reference sequence). CDR3 sequence (DNA): TGTGCCAGCAATCCGCGGGACAGGGGCGTTTACAATGAGCAGTTCTTC. Translating gives CASNPRDRGVYNEQFF.

V gene TRBV7-2 combines with J gene TRBJ1-1, with D possibly TRBD1 on 6 matching bases. Germline V gene sequence: CDR1 SGHTA, CDR2 FQGNSA. The CDR3 covers 14 residues. V was clipped by 5 bases and J by 5 bases, with 15 bases between them. The CDR3 sequence: CASSPQGLVTEAFF. CDR3 sequence (DNA): TGTGCCAGCAGCCCACAGGGACTGGTGACTGAAGCTTTCTTT.

The chain joins TRBV9 to TRBJ2-1, with 10 bases identical to TRBD2. Germline loops: CDR1 SGDLS, CDR2 YYNGEE. There are 18 residues in the CDR3. After removal of 0 bases from V and 9 bases from J, the junction contained 15 bases not matched to a gene. The CDR3 protein is CASSVVASGSEWLSEQFF. In DNA form, the CDR3 reads TGTGCCAGCAGCGTAGTGGCTAGCGGGAGTGAATGGTTGAGTGAGCAGTTCTTC.

The chain employs TRBV29-1 and TRBJ2-3; 9 positions match TRBD2. Germline-derived CDR1 and CDR2 are SQVTM and ANQGSEA. The CDR3 loop spans 13 amino acids. The V gene end was trimmed by 4 bases and the J gene end by 1 base; junction bases not matched to a gene: 0. The CDR3 reads CSVGTSGTDTQYF. The CDR3 region has the DNA TGCAGCGTTGGGACTAGCGGCACAGATACGCAGTATTTT.

CDR3 loop: CASSQETQYF. The DNA of the CDR3 is TGTGCCAGCAGTCAAGAGACCCAGTACTTC. The chain couples TRBV7-2 to TRBJ2-5; no definite D call. Deletions cut 6 bases from V and 2 bases from J, with 1 base between. In germline, CDR1 is SGHTA, CDR2 FQGNSA. The CDR3 is 10 residues long.

The chain uses TRBV15 and TRBJ2-3; 7 nucleotides match TRBD2. Germline CDR1 reads LNHNV; CDR2 reads YYDKDF (reference sequence). J gave up 3 bases and V 3 bases, and 9 bases lay outside the gene matches. This CDR3 contains 16 residues. The CDR3 coding sequence is TGTGCCACCAGCAGGATCCAGCGGGATGGTACAGATACGCAGTATTTT. Protein: CATSRIQRDGTDTQYF.

This chain joins TRBV19 and TRBJ2-5; D not certain. CDR3 length equals 14 residues. Trimming took 3 bases from V and 5 from J, leaving 13 bases between them. The germline CDR1 and CDR2 sequences are LNHDA and SQIVND (reference sequence). CDR3 sequence: CASSIIRRPETQYF. CDR3 in DNA: TGTGCCAGTAGTATTATCCGGCGCCCGGAGACCCAGTACTTC.

The J gene is TRBJ2-7, the V gene TRBV4-3, with a weak D call TRBD1 (5 bases). Per germline, CDR1 LGHNA and CDR2 YSLEER. V dropped 1 base and J dropped 0 bases, with 10 bases sitting between them. The CDR3 covers 15 residues. CDR3: CASSQVQGSSYEQYF. The CDR3, as DNA: TGCGCCAGCAGCCAAGTCCAGGGCAGCTCCTACGAGCAGTACTTC.

This clone was detected once. The chain joins TRBV7-2 to TRBJ1-2, with 11 bases aligning to TRBD1. Trimming removed 5 bases from V and 10 bases from J; junction bases left unmatched: 12. The CDR3 consists of 15 residues. Germline CDR1 is SGHTA and CDR2 is FQGNSA. CDR3 in DNA: TGTGCCAGCAGCGTTTCCTGGGACAGGGGGAAGGACTACACCTTC. Translated: CASSVSWDRGKDYTF.

The V and J genes are TRBV4-1 and TRBJ1-2; D is unresolved. V was shortened by 1 base and J by 4 bases, with 10 bases between the two germline ends. The CDR3 is made up of 14 amino acids. From germline, CDR1 is MGHRA and CDR2 YSYEKL. The CDR3 region is CASSQGGTFYGYTF. CDR3 DNA sequence: TGCGCCAGCAGCCAAGGCGGCACTTTCTATGGCTACACCTTC.

The chain uses TRBV6-5 and TRBJ2-7; 9 bases align to TRBD2. The CDR3 extends over 15 amino acids. The ends lost 0 bases at V and 5 bases at J; junction bases unmatched: 5. Per germline, CDR1 MNHEY and CDR2 SVGAGI. The DNA of the CDR3 is TGTGCCAGCAGTTACTCGGGTAGCGGGAGAAACGAGCAGTACTTC. Its protein product is CASSYSGSGRNEQYF.

The V gene is TRBV18, the J gene TRBJ1-5; TRBD1 matches at 7 bases. The trim removed 10 bases at V and 2 bases at J, leaving 8 bases unmatched. The germline V gene has CDR1 KGHSH and CDR2 LQKENI. The CDR3 loop spans 14 amino acids. The CDR3 spells CATKGARGNQPQHF. In DNA form, the CDR3 reads TGTGCCACTAAGGGGGCGCGGGGCAATCAGCCCCAGCATTTT.

The V call is TRBV19, the J call TRBJ2-3; D gene uncertain. The V and J ends lost 5 bases and 5 bases respectively, with 11 bases between them. Germline loops: CDR1 LNHDA, CDR2 SQIVND (reference sequence). This CDR3 region has 13 residues. In DNA form, the CDR3 reads TGTGCCAGTAGTTCCCTGTGGGGAGATACGCAGTATTTT. The encoded protein is CASSSLWGDTQYF.

The genes are TRBV7-8 and TRBJ2-1; D is tentatively TRBD1 or TRBD2 (6 bases each). CDR1 and CDR2 (germline): SGHVS, FQNEAQ. V lost 6 bases and J lost 2, with 17 bases in between. This CDR3 has 16 amino acids. As DNA, the CDR3 is TGTGCCAGCAGAATATCGGGGGCGGGAACCTACAATGAGCAGTTCTTC. It translates to CASRISGAGTYNEQFF.

The chain employs TRBV7-9 and TRBJ2-1; 7 nucleotides agree with TRBD2. Germline V lookup: CDR1 SEHNR, CDR2 FQNEAQ (reference sequence). CDR3 length: 16 amino acids. V gave up 5 bases and J gave up 4 bases; unmatched junction bases: 11. CDR3 bases: TGTGCCAGCAGCCAATGGGCGACTAGCCGATACAATGAGCAGTTCTTC. Residues: CASSQWATSRYNEQFF.

The genes are TRBV11-3 and TRBJ2-5; TRBD2 agrees at 8 bases. Germline CDR1 and CDR2: SGHNT and YENEEA. Trimming at V came to 3 bases and at J to 5 bases, leaving 5 bases not matched to a gene. The CDR3 contains 14 residues. As DNA, the CDR3 is TGTGCCAGCAGCTTCGGGGGGGGAGAGGAGACCCAGTACTTC. Protein product: CASSFGGGEETQYF. Based on the CDR3 plus reference TRBV11-3 and TRBJ2-5, the full variable domain is EAGVVQSPRYKIIEKKQPVAFWCNPISGHNTLYWYLQNLGQGPELLIRYENEEAVDDSQLPKDRFSAERLKGVDSTLKIQPAELGDSAVYLCASSFGGGEETQYFGPGTRLLVL.